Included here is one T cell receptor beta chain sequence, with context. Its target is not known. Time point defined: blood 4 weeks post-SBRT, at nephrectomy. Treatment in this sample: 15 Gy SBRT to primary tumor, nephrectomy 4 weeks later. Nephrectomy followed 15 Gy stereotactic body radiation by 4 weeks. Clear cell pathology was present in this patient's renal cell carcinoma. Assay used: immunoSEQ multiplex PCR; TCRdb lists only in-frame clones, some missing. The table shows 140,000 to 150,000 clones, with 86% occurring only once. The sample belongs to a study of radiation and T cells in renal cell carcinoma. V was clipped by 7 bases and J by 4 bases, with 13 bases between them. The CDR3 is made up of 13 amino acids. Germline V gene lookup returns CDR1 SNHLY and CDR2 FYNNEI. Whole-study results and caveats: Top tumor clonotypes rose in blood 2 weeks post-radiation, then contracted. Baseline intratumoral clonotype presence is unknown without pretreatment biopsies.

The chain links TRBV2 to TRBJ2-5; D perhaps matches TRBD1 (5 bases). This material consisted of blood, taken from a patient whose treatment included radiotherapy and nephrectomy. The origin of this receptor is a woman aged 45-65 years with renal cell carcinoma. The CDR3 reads CASKSGLIETQYF. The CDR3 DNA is TGTGCCAGCAAATCAGGGTTAATAGAGACCCAGTACTTC. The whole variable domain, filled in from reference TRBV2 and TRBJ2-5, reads EPEVTQTPSHQVTQMGQEVILRCVPISNHLYFYWYRQILGQKVEFLVSFYNNEISEKSEIFDDQFSVERPDGSNFTLKIRSTKLEDSAMYFCASKSGLIETQYFGPGTRLLVL.